The next 20 T cell receptor beta chains were all read from a single sample in a study of graft-versus-host responses after intestinal transplantation. These receptors' antigens are unknown. TCRdb's table, derived via immunoSEQ multiplex PCR, lists solely in-frame clones and lacks some. The table has 80,000 to 100,000 clones, roughly 92% seen once; the top ten hold around 0.17%. The specimen comprised unstimulated CD4+ T cells sorted from spleen or lymph node cells, sampled before intestinal transplant. All receptors derive from a human donor who received an intestinal transplant.

The rearrangement uses TRBV9 and TRBJ2-3, with 7 bases matching TRBD2. Unmatched junction bases numbered 7, after V lost 2 bases and J lost 4 bases. Germline loops: CDR1 SGDLS, CDR2 YYNGEE. The CDR3 has 15 amino acids. The CDR3 DNA reads as TGTGCCAGCAGCGTCCTCCTAGCGGACGCAGATACGCAGTATTTT. Translating it yields CASSVLLADADTQYF.

The genes are TRBV28 and TRBJ2-7, with TRBD2 matching over 11 bases. The length of the CDR3 is 16 residues. V trimming: 4 bases; J trimming: 0 bases; junction bases outside the gene matches: 5. Germline V gene sequence: CDR1 MDHEN, CDR2 SYDVKM. The CDR3 DNA follows: TGTGCCAGCAGTTACACTAGCGGGAGCGTCTCCTACGAGCAGTACTTC. It is translated as CASSYTSGSVSYEQYF.

This clone was seen once. The rearrangement joins TRBV11-1 to TRBJ2-1, with 11 bases that match TRBD2. This CDR3 comprises 16 residues. CDR1 and CDR2 from the germline V gene are SGHAT and FQDESV (reference sequence). V lost 1 base to trimming and J lost 7 bases; unmatched junction nucleotides: 6. This CDR3 is CASSLGATSGTNEQFF. The CDR3 DNA follows: TGTGCCAGCAGCTTAGGTGCGACTAGCGGGACAAATGAGCAGTTCTTC.

DNA for the CDR3: TGTGCCAGCAGGATTCACAGAGCCAACACTGAAGCTTTCTTT. Translated, it gives CASRIHRANTEAFF. The chain carries TRBV6-1 and TRBJ1-1; D is unclear. V shed 6 bases and J shed 2 bases, with 13 bases lying between them. The CDR3 sequence is 14 residues long. Germline values: CDR1 MNHNS, CDR2 SASEGT.

The V call is TRBV23-1, the J call TRBJ2-5; TRBD2 matches 12 bases. The assigned J gene may be wrong: the sequence end matches TRBJ2-7 better. TRBV23-1 is treated as an ORF (open reading frame) with a function not yet certain. This CDR3 comprises 18 residues. In nucleotides, the CDR3 is TGCGCCAGCAGTCCACTAGCGGGGGGCCTACTGAGCTCCTACGAGCAGTACTTC. This codes for CASSPLAGGLLSSYEQYF.

This chain uses TRBV6-6 with TRBJ2-4; 11 bases are shared with TRBD2. The CDR3 spans 14 residues. Looked up from germline, CDR1 is MNHNY and CDR2 is SVGAGI (reference sequence). J lost 5 bases, V lost 5 bases, and 2 bases had no gene match. The chain's CDR3 is CASSTSGGQNIQYF. CDR3 sequence (DNA): TGTGCCAGCAGTACTAGCGGGGGCCAAAACATTCAGTACTTC.

The chain employs TRBV6-1 and TRBJ1-2; D gene unclear. V dropped 9 bases and J dropped 4 bases, with 12 bases sitting between them. The CDR3 runs to 12 residues. From germline, CDR1 is MNHNS and CDR2 SASEGT. The CDR3 DNA follows: TGTGCCAGTACCCAGATCTCCTATGGCTACACCTTC. Translation gives CASTQISYGYTF.

The chain carries TRBV19 and TRBJ1-1, with D uncertain. The CDR3 contains 13 residues. V was pared by 3 bases and J by 5 bases, with 10 bases between. Per the germline V gene, CDR1 is LNHDA and CDR2 is SQIVND (reference sequence). The CDR3 protein is CASSIIRETEAFF. CDR3 DNA sequence: TGTGCCAGTAGTATCATCCGGGAGACTGAAGCTTTCTTT. The full variable domain, rest sourced from reference TRBV19 and TRBJ1-1, is DGGITQSPKYLFRKEGQNVTLSCEQNLNHDAMYWYRQDPGQGLRLIYYSQIVNDFQKGDIAEGYSVSREKKESFPLTVTSAQKNPTAFYLCASSIIRETEAFFGQGTRLTVV.

This chain uses TRBV19 with TRBJ2-2, with TRBD2 matching over 8 bases. V lost 3 bases and J lost 5; bases outside the gene matches: 5. The CDR3 consists of 15 residues. Germline V gene sequence: CDR1 LNHDA, CDR2 SQIVND (reference sequence). The CDR3 region has the DNA TGTGCCAGTAGTATCGGGGGGGCGCGGACCGGGGAGCTGTTTTTT. It specifies CASSIGGARTGELFF.

The chain combines TRBV5-1 with TRBJ2-2, with 7 bases that match TRBD2. CDR1 and CDR2 from the germline V gene are SGHRS and YFSETQ. The CDR3 loop spans 16 amino acids. V lost 0 bases and J lost 1; bases outside the gene matches: 3. The CDR3 coding sequence is TGCGCCAGCAGCTTGGCCCTAGCGGTGAACACCGGGGAGCTGTTTTTT. Protein: CASSLALAVNTGELFF.

This clone was counted once. The gene calls are TRBV6-5 and TRBJ1-4; 7 bases match TRBD1. The CDR3 spans 15 residues. Germline V gene sequence: CDR1 MNHEY, CDR2 SVGAGI. V was clipped by 1 base and J by 3 bases; unmatched bases: 2. The CDR3 bases are TGTGCCAGCAGTTACTACGGGACAGCTAATGAAAAACTGTTTTTT. Residues: CASSYYGTANEKLFF.

Details on this clone: One end of the junction varies from germline; a read error may be responsible. The J gene is TRBJ2-5, the V gene TRBV5-1, with TRBD1 identical over 9 bases. This CDR3 spans 14 amino acids. Germline V CDR1 and CDR2: SGHRS, YFSETQ. DNA of the CDR3: TGCGCCAGCAGCTCTACAGGGGGCGCAGAGGCCCAGTACTTC. Translation gives CASSSTGGAEAQYF.

The rearrangement uses TRBV4-2 and TRBJ1-5; 7 bases agree with TRBD1. The CDR3 contains 14 residues. Looked up from germline, CDR1 is LGHNA and CDR2 is YNFKEQ. The V and J ends lost 0 bases and 5 bases, in that order; junction bases with no gene match: 1. CDR3 bases: TGTGCCAGCAGCCAAGATACAGGGGATCAGCCCCAGCATTTT. Its translation is CASSQDTGDQPQHF.

V gene TRBV19 combines with J gene TRBJ1-5; D is undetermined. This CDR3 contains 13 residues. Germline V CDR1 and CDR2: LNHDA, SQIVND (reference sequence). Trimming cost V 6 bases and J 2 bases, with 8 bases left between them. CDR3 in amino acids: CASRGDGNQPQHF. The CDR3 region has the DNA TGTGCCAGTAGGGGAGATGGCAATCAGCCCCAGCATTTT.

The rearrangement uses TRBV5-1 and TRBJ2-5; 9 bases line up with TRBD2. Germline values: CDR1 SGHRS, CDR2 YFSETQ. The CDR3 sequence is 15 residues long. V gave up 1 base and J gave up 2 bases; unmatched junction bases: 3. The CDR3 coding sequence is TGCGCCAGCAGCTTGCCTAGCGGGGTACAAGAGACCCAGTACTTC. It is translated as CASSLPSGVQETQYF.

The chain uses TRBV13 and TRBJ1-1, with a possible D match to TRBD1 (6 bases). With 6 bases removed from V and 1 base from J, the gap between germline ends came to 15 bases. The CDR3 totals 15 residues. Germline V gene data show CDR1 as PRHDT and CDR2 as FYEKMQ (reference sequence). The CDR3 loop is CASRLRGGGNTEAFF. In DNA form, the CDR3 reads TGTGCCAGCAGGCTACGAGGGGGGGGGAACACTGAAGCTTTCTTT.

V is TRBV30 and J is TRBJ2-1, with 12 bases lining up with TRBD2. V was pared by 3 bases and J by 4 bases, with 7 bases of the junction left unmatched. CDR3 length: 16 amino acids. Germline lookup yields CDR1 GTSNPN and CDR2 SVGIG (reference sequence). The CDR3 reads CAWRPGLAGSYNEQFF. CDR3 nucleotides: TGTGCCTGGAGACCTGGACTAGCGGGGAGTTACAATGAGCAGTTCTTC.

This chain joins TRBV5-1 and TRBJ2-7; 7 positions match TRBD2. J lost 2 bases, V lost 4 bases, and 9 bases had no gene match. This CDR3 is built from 15 residues. CDR1 and CDR2 (germline): SGHRS, YFSETQ. The CDR3, as DNA: TGCGCCAGCAGCCCGGCGGCTAGCGGAGCCTACGAGCAGTACTTC. Protein product: CASSPAASGAYEQYF.

The rearrangement links TRBV6-5 to TRBJ1-5; 7 nucleotides agree with TRBD1. The CDR3 runs to 13 residues. Germline trimming cut 7 bases from V and 4 bases from J; bases unmatched to any gene: 4. Germline V lookup: CDR1 MNHEY, CDR2 SVGAGI. The CDR3 bases are TGTGCCAGCACCCAGGGGGGTAATCAGCCCCAGCATTTT. The encoded protein is CASTQGGNQPQHF.

This sequence joins TRBV6-5 and TRBJ1-4; unclear D gene. The V and J ends lost 1 base and 8 bases respectively, with 11 bases between them. CDR1 is MNHEY, CDR2 SVGAGI, per germline. The CDR3 is 14 amino acids. As DNA, the CDR3 is TGTGCCAGCAGTTACTTGGGAGTAGGGGAAAAACTGTTTTTT. It yields the protein CASSYLGVGEKLFF.